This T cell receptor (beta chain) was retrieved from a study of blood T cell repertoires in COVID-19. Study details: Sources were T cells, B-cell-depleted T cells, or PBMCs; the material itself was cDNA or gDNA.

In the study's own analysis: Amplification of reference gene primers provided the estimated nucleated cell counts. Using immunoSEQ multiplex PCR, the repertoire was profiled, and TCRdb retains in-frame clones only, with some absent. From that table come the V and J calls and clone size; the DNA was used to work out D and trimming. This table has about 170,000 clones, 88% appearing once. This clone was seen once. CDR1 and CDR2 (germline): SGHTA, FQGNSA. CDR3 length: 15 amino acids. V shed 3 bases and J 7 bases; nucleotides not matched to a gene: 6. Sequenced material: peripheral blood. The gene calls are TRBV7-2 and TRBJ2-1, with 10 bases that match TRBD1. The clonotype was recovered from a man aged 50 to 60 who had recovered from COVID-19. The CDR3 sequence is CASSFAGTGVNEQFF. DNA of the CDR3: TGTGCCAGCAGCTTCGCCGGGACAGGGGTGAATGAGCAGTTCTTC.